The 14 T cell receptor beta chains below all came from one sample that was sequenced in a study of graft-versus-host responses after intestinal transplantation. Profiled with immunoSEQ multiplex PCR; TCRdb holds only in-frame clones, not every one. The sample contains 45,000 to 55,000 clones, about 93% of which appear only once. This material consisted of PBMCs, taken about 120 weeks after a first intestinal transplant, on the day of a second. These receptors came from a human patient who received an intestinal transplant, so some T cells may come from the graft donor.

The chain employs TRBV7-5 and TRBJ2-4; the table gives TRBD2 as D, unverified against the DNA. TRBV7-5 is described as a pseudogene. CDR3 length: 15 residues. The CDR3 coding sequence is TGTGCCAGAACCCTAGTCCGGCGGGCCCAAAACATTCAGTACTTC. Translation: CARTLVRRAQNIQYF.

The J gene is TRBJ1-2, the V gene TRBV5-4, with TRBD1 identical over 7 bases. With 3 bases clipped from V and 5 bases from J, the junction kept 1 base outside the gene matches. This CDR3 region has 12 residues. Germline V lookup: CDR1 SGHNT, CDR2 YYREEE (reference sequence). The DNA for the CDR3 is TGTGCCAGCAGCTCGGGACAGTATGGCTACACCTTC. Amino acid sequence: CASSSGQYGYTF.

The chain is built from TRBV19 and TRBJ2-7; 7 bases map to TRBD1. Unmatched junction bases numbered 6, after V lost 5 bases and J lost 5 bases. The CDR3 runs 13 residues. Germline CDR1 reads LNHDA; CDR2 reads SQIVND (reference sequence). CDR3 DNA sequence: TGTGCCAGTAGTGACAGGGCCTCGGACGAGCAGTACTTC. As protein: CASSDRASDEQYF.

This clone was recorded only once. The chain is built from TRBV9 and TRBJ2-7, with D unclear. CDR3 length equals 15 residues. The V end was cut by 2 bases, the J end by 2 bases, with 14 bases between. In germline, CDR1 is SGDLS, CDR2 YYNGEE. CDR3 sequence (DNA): TGTGCCAGCAGCGTCGCGCCGGGTGCCGCCTACGAGCAGTACTTC. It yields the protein CASSVAPGAAYEQYF.

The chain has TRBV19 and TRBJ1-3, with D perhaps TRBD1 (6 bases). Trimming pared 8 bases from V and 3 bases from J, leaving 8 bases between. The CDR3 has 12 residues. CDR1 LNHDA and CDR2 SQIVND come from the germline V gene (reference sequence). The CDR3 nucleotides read TGTGCCAGTGGGACATTTGGAAACACCATATATTTT. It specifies CASGTFGNTIYF.

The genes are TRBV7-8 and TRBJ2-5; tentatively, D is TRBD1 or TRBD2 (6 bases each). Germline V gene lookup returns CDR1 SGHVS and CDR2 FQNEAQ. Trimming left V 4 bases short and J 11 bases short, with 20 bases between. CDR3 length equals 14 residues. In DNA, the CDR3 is TGTGCCAGCAGCTCCGCGGGACAAGTAGGGGAGCAGTACTTC. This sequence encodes CASSSAGQVGEQYF.

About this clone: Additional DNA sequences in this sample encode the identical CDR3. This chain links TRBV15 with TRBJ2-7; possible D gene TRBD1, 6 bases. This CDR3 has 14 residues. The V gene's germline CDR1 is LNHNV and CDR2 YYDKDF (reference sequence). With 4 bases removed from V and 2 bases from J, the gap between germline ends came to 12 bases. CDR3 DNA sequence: TGTGCCACCAGCACCCGGACAGCCGCCTACGAGCAGTACTTC. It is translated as CATSTRTAAYEQYF.

The CDR3 DNA follows: TGTGCCAGCAGTTCCCCCGGGACGGCATTCTATGGCTACACCTTC. It encodes CASSSPGTAFYGYTF. This chain joins TRBV28 and TRBJ1-2; D is possibly TRBD1 (5 bases). Trimming left V 4 bases short and J 4 bases short, with 16 bases between. The length of the CDR3 is 15 residues. The germline CDR1 and CDR2 sequences are MDHEN and SYDVKM.

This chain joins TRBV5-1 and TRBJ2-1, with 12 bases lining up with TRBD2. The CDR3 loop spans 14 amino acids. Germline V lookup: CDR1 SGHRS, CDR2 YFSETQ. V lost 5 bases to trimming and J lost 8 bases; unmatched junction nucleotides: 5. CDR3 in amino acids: CASRGLAGSDEQFF. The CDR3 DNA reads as TGCGCCAGCAGAGGACTAGCGGGATCGGATGAGCAGTTCTTC.

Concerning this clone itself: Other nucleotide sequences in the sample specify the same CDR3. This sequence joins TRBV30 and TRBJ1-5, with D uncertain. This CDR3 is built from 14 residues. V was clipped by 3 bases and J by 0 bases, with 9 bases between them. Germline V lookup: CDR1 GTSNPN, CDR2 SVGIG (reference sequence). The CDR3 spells CAWSVLSSNQPQHF. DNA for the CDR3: TGTGCCTGGAGCGTCTTGAGTAGCAATCAGCCCCAGCATTTT.

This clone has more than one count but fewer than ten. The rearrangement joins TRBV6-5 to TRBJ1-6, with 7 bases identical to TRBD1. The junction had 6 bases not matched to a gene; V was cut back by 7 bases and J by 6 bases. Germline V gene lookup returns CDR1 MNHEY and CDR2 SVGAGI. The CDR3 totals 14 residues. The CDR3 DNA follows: TGTGCCAGCAACAGACAGGGCGGTAATTCACCCCTCCACTTT. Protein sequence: CASNRQGGNSPLHF.

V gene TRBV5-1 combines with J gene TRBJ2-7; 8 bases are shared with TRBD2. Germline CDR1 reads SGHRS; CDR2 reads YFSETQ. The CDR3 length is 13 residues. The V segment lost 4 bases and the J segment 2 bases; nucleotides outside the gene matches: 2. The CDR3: CASSPGGTYEQYF. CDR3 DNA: TGCGCCAGCAGCCCGGGGGGGACCTACGAGCAGTACTTC.

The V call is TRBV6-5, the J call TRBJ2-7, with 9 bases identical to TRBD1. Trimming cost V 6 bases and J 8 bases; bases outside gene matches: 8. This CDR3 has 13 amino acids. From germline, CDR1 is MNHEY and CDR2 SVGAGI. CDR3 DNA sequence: TGTGCCAGCAGCCGGACAGGGGACAATCAGCAGTACTTC. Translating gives CASSRTGDNQQYF.

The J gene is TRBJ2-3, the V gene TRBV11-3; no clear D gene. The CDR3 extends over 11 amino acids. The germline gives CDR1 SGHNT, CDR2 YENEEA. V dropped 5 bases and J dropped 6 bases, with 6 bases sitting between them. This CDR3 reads CASSGSDTQYF. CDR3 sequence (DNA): TGTGCCAGCAGCGGAAGCGATACGCAGTATTTT.